These T cell receptor beta chains were read from a single sample in a study of CD8 T cells in Susac syndrome. TCRdb recomputed calls from the immunoSEQ multiplex PCR reads with MiXCR, one row per CDR3 protein. The data contain about 210,000 distinct CDR3 sequences, roughly 96% of them singletons. The material sequenced was CD4+ T cells from PBMCs. Receptors originate from a human donor with multiple sclerosis. CDR3s include the opening cysteine and the closing phenylalanine or tryptophan. The D gene is left open where the match is weak. Size is omitted from some rows. Given values are once, few, many or a class for expanded clones.

V gene	D gene	clone size	J gene	CDR3 protein	CDR3 DNA
TRBV5-1	-	-	TRBJ2-7	CASSLERARGRDYEQYF	TGCGCCAGCAGCTTGGAAAGGGCCAGGGGAAGGGACTACGAGCAGTACTTC
TRBV9	-	-	TRBJ1-2	CASSVGGETYGYTF	TGTGCCAGCAGCGTAGGTGGGGAGACCTATGGCTACACCTTC
TRBV30	-	-	TRBJ1-2	CAWSVRGGIHRGYGYTF	TGTGCCTGGAGTGTACGGGGGGGCATCCACCGCGGCTATGGCTACACCTTC
TRBV4-2	-	-	TRBJ2-7	CASSLNEVRVDEQYF	TGTGCCAGCAGCCTCAACGAAGTCAGGGTTGACGAGCAGTACTTC
TRBV27	TRBD1	-	TRBJ2-6	CASSLSPVRGSSGANVLTF	TGTGCCAGCAGTTTATCCCCGGTCAGGGGGAGCTCTGGGGCCAACGTCCTGACTTTC
TRBV20-1	-	-	TRBJ2-7	CSAFRVGEQYF	TGCAGTGCTTTCAGGGTCGGCGAGCAGTACTTC
TRBV30	-	-	TRBJ1-1	CAWSLDRLNTEAFF	TGTGCCTGGAGCCTGGACAGACTGAACACTGAAGCTTTCTTT
TRBV12-3/TRBV12-4	TRBD1	-	TRBJ1-1	CASSLGTGRGTEAFF	TGTGCCAGCAGTTTAGGGACAGGGCGTGGCACTGAAGCTTTCTTT
TRBV3-1	-	-	TRBJ1-2	CASSQDGGSYGYTF	TGTGCCAGCAGCCAAGATGGGGGGTCCTATGGCTACACCTTC
TRBV7-8	-	-	TRBJ2-7	CASSLSQLAYEQYF	TGTGCCAGCAGCTTAAGTCAGCTAGCCTACGAGCAGTACTTC
TRBV5-1	-	-	TRBJ1-6	CASSRDLNSPLHF	TGCGCCAGCTCCCGGGATCTGAATTCACCCCTCCACTTT
TRBV12-3/TRBV12-4	-	-	TRBJ2-7	CASSLGGVSEQYF	TGTGCCAGCAGTTTGGGGGGAGTGTCCGAGCAGTACTTC
TRBV20-1	TRBD1	-	TRBJ2-3	CSAPRTGPDTQYF	TGCAGTGCTCCTCGGACAGGGCCAGATACGCAGTATTTT
TRBV27	-	-	TRBJ2-5	CASSDLGGGKTQYF	TGTGCCAGCAGTGACCTAGGTGGGGGAAAGACCCAGTACTTC
TRBV27	-	-	TRBJ1-1	CASSFAPRKNTEAFF	TGTGCCAGCAGTTTTGCTCCCAGGAAGAACACTGAAGCTTTCTTT
TRBV24-1	TRBD2	-	TRBJ2-1	CATSPGGPNNEQFF	TGTGCCACCAGTCCGGGGGGGCCGAACAATGAGCAGTTCTTC
TRBV5-1	-	-	TRBJ2-7	CASSAGPGEQYF	TGCGCCAGCAGCGCGGGACCGGGCGAGCAGTACTTC
TRBV5-6	TRBD1	-	TRBJ1-2	CASSSGTGDGYTF	TGTGCCAGCAGCTCCGGGACAGGGGACGGCTACACCTTC
TRBV7-9	TRBD2	-	TRBJ2-7	CASSFSSGGTSYEQYF	TGTGCCAGCAGCTTTAGTAGCGGGGGAACCTCCTACGAGCAGTACTTC
TRBV9	TRBD1	few	TRBJ1-5	CASSQGASQPQHF	TGTGCCAGCAGCCAGGGGGCAAGTCAGCCCCAGCATTTT
TRBV30	-	once	TRBJ1-4	CARRGGGEKLFF	TGTGCCCGTAGGGGAGGAGGAGAAAAACTGTTTTTT
TRBV12-3/TRBV12-4	TRBD2	-	TRBJ2-7	CASSRLAASYEQYF	TGTGCCAGCAGCAGACTAGCGGCCTCCTACGAGCAGTACTTC
TRBV12-3/TRBV12-4	-	-	TRBJ2-7	CASSPGSHHEQYF	TGTGCCAGCAGTCCCGGGTCACATCACGAGCAGTACTTC
TRBV5-1	-	-	TRBJ2-3	CASSLDLKNADTQYF	TGCGCCAGCAGCTTGGACTTAAAGAACGCAGATACGCAGTATTTT
TRBV12-3/TRBV12-4	-	-	TRBJ2-7	CASSGDTYEQYF	TGTGCCAGCAGTGGGGACACCTACGAGCAGTACTTC
TRBV23-1	-	-	TRBJ1-5	CASSQSPGTRYSNQPQHF	TGCGCCAGCAGTCAATCCCCGGGAACCCGCTATAGCAATCAGCCCCAGCATTTT
TRBV6-5	-	once	TRBJ1-5	CASSYLRDQPQHF	TGTGCCAGCAGTTACCTCAGGGATCAGCCCCAGCATTTT
TRBV15	-	-	TRBJ1-4	CATSRGGLRGEKLFF	TGTGCCACCAGCAGAGGTGGTTTAAGGGGTGAAAAACTGTTTTTT
TRBV6-1	TRBD1	-	TRBJ1-1	CASSRQGWKTEAFF	TGTGCCAGCAGTCGACAGGGGTGGAAAACTGAAGCTTTCTTT
TRBV28	-	-	TRBJ2-5	CASSPYPGKETQYF	TGTGCCAGCAGCCCCTACCCAGGGAAAGAGACCCAGTACTTC
TRBV30	TRBD1	-	TRBJ2-7	CAWSTTGFYEQYF	TGTGCCTGGAGTACGACAGGGTTCTACGAGCAGTACTTC
TRBV12-3/TRBV12-4	TRBD2	-	TRBJ2-5	CASSSQMNSGIQETQYF	TGTGCCAGCAGTTCCCAGATGAATAGCGGGATCCAAGAGACCCAGTACTTC
TRBV11-2	TRBD2	-	TRBJ2-2	CASSRQLAGAANTGELFF	TGTGCCAGCAGCCGCCAACTAGCGGGAGCCGCGAACACCGGGGAGCTGTTTTTT
TRBV14	TRBD2	-	TRBJ2-1	CASSQDRSGTSGRYNEQFF	TGTGCCAGCAGCCAAGATCGCTCCGGGACTAGCGGGAGGTACAATGAGCAGTTCTTC
TRBV30	TRBD1	-	TRBJ2-4	CAWSVRDRTSNIQYF	TGTGCCTGGAGTGTAAGGGACAGGACTTCAAACATTCAGTACTTC
TRBV7-2	TRBD1	-	TRBJ2-7	CASSLPGQGPSYEQYF	TGTGCCAGCAGTCTCCCAGGACAGGGCCCATCCTACGAGCAGTACTTC
TRBV27	-	-	TRBJ1-5	CASSFSGQNQPQHF	TGTGCCAGCAGTTTCTCGGGCCAGAATCAGCCCCAGCATTTT
TRBV5-1	TRBD2	-	TRBJ2-1	CASMVAGGNNEQFF	TGCGCCAGCATGGTAGCGGGGGGAAACAATGAGCAGTTCTTC
TRBV12-3/TRBV12-4	-	-	TRBJ1-6	CASSLLQGNSPLHF	TGTGCCAGCAGTTTATTGCAGGGGAACTCACCCCTCCACTTT
TRBV25-1	-	-	TRBJ2-3	CASRKTDTQYF	TGTGCCAGCAGAAAAACAGATACGCAGTATTTT
TRBV2	TRBD1	-	TRBJ2-5	CASSWDRGLKETQYF	TGTGCCAGCAGTTGGGACAGGGGGCTTAAAGAGACCCAGTACTTC
TRBV5-4	-	-	TRBJ2-5	CASSLIGSSVQETQYF	TGTGCCAGCAGCCTAATTGGGAGTTCTGTTCAAGAGACCCAGTACTTC
TRBV11-2	-	-	TRBJ2-5	CASSPHEETQYF	TGTGCCAGCAGCCCCCACGAGGAGACCCAGTACTTC